One and the same sample provided the 11 T cell receptor beta chains below, sequenced in a study of blood T cell repertoires in COVID-19. Assay used: immunoSEQ multiplex PCR; TCRdb lists only in-frame clones, some missing. The sample has roughly 280,000 clones, about 88% seen once; the top ten hold 3%. Sequencing was carried out using PBMCs or T cells enriched from blood (not recorded which). These receptor sequences come from a woman between 45 and 65 years old who had recovered from COVID-19.

The chain joins TRBV7-3 to TRBJ1-1; no reliable D call. Trimming removed 2 bases at V and 4 bases at J, with 11 bases between. The CDR3 runs to 14 residues. Germline V CDR1 and CDR2: SGHTA, FQGTGA. CDR3 amino acids: CASSLSGQVTEAFF. DNA for the CDR3: TGTGCCAGCAGCTTATCTGGGCAGGTCACTGAAGCTTTCTTT.

The chain is built from TRBV9 and TRBJ1-4; D possibly corresponds to TRBD1 (5 bases). Trimming cost V 0 bases and J 7 bases, with 13 bases left between them. This CDR3 contains 15 residues. Germline V gene sequence: CDR1 SGDLS, CDR2 YYNGEE. The CDR3 loop is CASSVAIGVGEKLFF. As DNA, the CDR3 is TGTGCCAGCAGCGTAGCTATAGGGGTCGGTGAAAAACTGTTTTTT.

The chain joins TRBV5-5 to TRBJ1-2, with 9 positions matching TRBD1. This CDR3 has 15 residues. The J segment lost 2 bases and the V segment lost 4 bases, leaving 6 bases of the junction unmatched. Germline V lookup: CDR1 SGHKS, CDR2 YYEKEE (reference sequence). CDR3 sequence: CASSVNTGGNYGYTF. CDR3 sequence (DNA): TGTGCCAGCAGCGTTAACACAGGGGGCAACTATGGCTACACCTTC.

The V and J genes are TRBV7-3 and TRBJ1-6; D is possibly TRBD1 (5 bases). Between the trimmed V and J ends, which lost 2 bases and 7 bases, there was a span of 15 bases. CDR3 length equals 16 residues. The germline gives CDR1 SGHTA, CDR2 FQGTGA. As DNA, the CDR3 is TGTGCCAGCAGCTTAGGGGCGAAGACACCGAATTCACCCCTCCACTTT. Amino acids: CASSLGAKTPNSPLHF.

The chain is built from TRBV24-1 and TRBJ2-3; D may be TRBD2 (5 bases). The ends were cut back, 10 bases at V and 2 bases at J, with 12 bases in the middle. Germline V gene sequence: CDR1 KGHDR, CDR2 SFDVKD. This CDR3 comprises 13 residues. The CDR3: CATREQNTDTQYF. The CDR3 nucleotides are TGTGCCACAAGGGAGCAGAACACAGATACGCAGTATTTT.

The CDR3 is CASSTTLTTASSGNTIYF. Here the CDR3 DNA reads TGCGCCAGCAGCACCACGCTCACCACAGCCAGCTCTGGAAACACCATATATTTT. This chain uses TRBV4-3 with TRBJ1-3; D not certain. The length of the CDR3 is 18 residues. V lost 5 bases to trimming and J lost 0 bases, with 20 bases between them. Germline CDR1 LGHNA, CDR2 YSLEER.

This clone was recorded only once. V gene TRBV7-9 combines with J gene TRBJ2-1, with D perhaps TRBD2 (5 bases). CDR3 size: 16 residues. Trimming removed 1 base at V and 5 bases at J, with 15 bases between. The germline V gene has CDR1 SEHNR and CDR2 FQNEAQ (reference sequence). Here the CDR3 DNA reads TGTGCCAGCAGCTTAGTGAATGGAGCGGCCAACAATGAGCAGTTCTTC. Its translation: CASSLVNGAANNEQFF.

The chain combines TRBV3-1 (or the pseudogene TRBV3-2) with TRBJ1-5; no reliable D call. This CDR3 contains 14 residues. V shed 4 bases and J shed 6 bases, with 13 bases lying between them. Per the germline V gene, CDR1 is LGHDT and CDR2 is YNNKEL (reference sequence). This chain's CDR3 is CASSLALAIQPQHF. The CDR3 nucleotides read TGTGCCAGCAGCCTAGCCCTTGCTATTCAGCCCCAGCATTTT.

The gene calls are TRBV27 and TRBJ1-4; D unclear. V was trimmed by 5 bases and J by 10 bases, leaving 11 bases between them. The CDR3 runs 12 residues. Germline lookup yields CDR1 MNHEY and CDR2 SMNVEV (reference sequence). The CDR3 DNA follows: TGTGCCAGCAGTAGGGAGTCCGGAAAACTGTTTTTT. The encoded protein is CASSRESGKLFF.

The CDR3 sequence: CASSPAATTGYTYGYTF. CDR3 DNA: TGTGCCAGCAGTCCAGCTGCCACGACAGGATATACTTATGGCTACACCTTC. The J gene is TRBJ1-2, the V gene TRBV27, with D possibly TRBD1 on 6 matching bases. This CDR3 spans 17 amino acids. V lost 5 bases, J lost 5 bases, and 24 bases lay in between. CDR1 and CDR2 (germline): MNHEY, SMNVEV (reference sequence).

The chain links TRBV9 to TRBJ1-4, with 7 positions matching TRBD1. J gave up 8 bases and V 0 bases, and 7 bases lay outside the gene matches. This CDR3 contains 15 residues. CDR1 and CDR2 (germline): SGDLS, YYNGEE. CDR3 sequence: CASSVGPGGAEKLFF. The DNA of the CDR3 is TGTGCCAGCAGCGTAGGTCCAGGGGGTGCCGAAAAACTGTTTTTT.